Given below is one T cell receptor beta chain in context. Its antigen is not identified. The entry originates in a study of CD8 T cells in ankylosing spondylitis. With molecular barcodes, quantitative 5'-RACE was used to make the TCR beta libraries. Each CDR3 protein gets one entry after TCRdb re-called the 5' RACE reads with MiXCR. Seen here are 400,000 or so distinct CDR3 sequences, roughly 26% observed once, and the top ten hold roughly 1%. Overall study findings and caveats: Reportedly, disease-linked clones are significantly enriched in ankylosing spondylitis patients' matched synovial fluid. Characteristic of ankylosing spondylitis blood, it appeared, was a TCR beta motif comprising roughly 8 highly homologous variants.

Germline V gene lookup returns CDR1 SQVTM and CDR2 ANQGSEA. The CDR3 runs 13 residues. Trimming stripped 6 bases from V and 0 bases from J, with 9 bases between. The clonotype was recovered from a male donor with ankylosing spondylitis. Sequencing input: blood, either unsorted or a sorted T cell fraction (not recorded which). The chain joins TRBV29-1 to TRBJ1-5, with D possibly TRBD1 on 5 matching bases. This CDR3 is CSVSGHSNQPQHF. CDR3 coding DNA: TGCAGCGTGTCAGGGCATAGCAATCAGCCCCAGCATTTT. Drawing the rest from reference TRBV29-1 and TRBJ1-5, the complete variable domain is SAVISQKPSRDICQRGTSLTIQCQVDSQVTMMFWYRQQPGQSLTLIATANQGSEATYESGFVIDKFPISRPNLTFSTLTVSNMSPEDSSIYLCSVSGHSNQPQHFGDGTRLSIL.